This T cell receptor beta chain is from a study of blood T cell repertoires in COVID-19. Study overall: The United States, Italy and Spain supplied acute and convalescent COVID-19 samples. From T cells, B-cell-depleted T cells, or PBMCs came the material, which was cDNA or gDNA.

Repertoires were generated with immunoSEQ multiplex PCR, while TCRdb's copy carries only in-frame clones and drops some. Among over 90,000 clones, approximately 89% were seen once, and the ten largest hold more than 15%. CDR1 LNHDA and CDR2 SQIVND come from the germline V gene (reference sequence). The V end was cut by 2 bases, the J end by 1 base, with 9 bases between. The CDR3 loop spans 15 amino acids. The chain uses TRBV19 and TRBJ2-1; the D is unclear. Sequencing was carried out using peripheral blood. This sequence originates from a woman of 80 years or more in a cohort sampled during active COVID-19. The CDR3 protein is CASSIQQVSYNEQFF. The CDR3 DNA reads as TGTGCCAGTAGTATACAGCAGGTTTCCTACAATGAGCAGTTCTTC.